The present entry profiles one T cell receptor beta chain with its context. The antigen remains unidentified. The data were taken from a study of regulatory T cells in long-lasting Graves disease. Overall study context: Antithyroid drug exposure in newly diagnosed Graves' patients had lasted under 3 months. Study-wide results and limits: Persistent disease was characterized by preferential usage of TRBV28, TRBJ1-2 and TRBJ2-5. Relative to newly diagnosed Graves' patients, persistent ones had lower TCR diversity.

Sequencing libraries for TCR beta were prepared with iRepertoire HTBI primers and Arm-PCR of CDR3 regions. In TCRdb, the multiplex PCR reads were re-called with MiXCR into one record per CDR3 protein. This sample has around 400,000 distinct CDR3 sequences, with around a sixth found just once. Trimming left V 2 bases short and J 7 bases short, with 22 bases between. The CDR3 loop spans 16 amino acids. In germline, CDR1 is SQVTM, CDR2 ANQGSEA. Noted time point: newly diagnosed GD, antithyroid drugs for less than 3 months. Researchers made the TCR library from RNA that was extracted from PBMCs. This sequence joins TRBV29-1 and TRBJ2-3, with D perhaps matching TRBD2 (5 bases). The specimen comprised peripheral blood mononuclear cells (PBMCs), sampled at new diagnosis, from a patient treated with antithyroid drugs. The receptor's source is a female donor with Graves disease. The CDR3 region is CSVEKALLVSGNTQYF. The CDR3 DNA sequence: TGCAGCGTTGAAAAAGCTCTTCTGGTTTCGGGGAATACGCAGTATTTT.